These T cell receptor beta chains were read from a single sample in a study of cytomegalovirus exposure and HLA in healthy donors. Some clones are missing from TCRdb's copy, which holds only in-frame ones; the method was immunoSEQ multiplex PCR. This sample's clone table lists under 95,000 clones. The specimen sequenced was PBMCs. The receptor source for this set is a man between 18 and 35 years old in good health and CMV-seropositive. Each CDR3 is given with its conserved first and last residue.

j_call v_call cdr3_aa
TRBJ2-7 TRBV19 CASSLGTTSYEQYF
TRBJ2-7 TRBV27 CASSFGRQGIYEQYF
TRBJ1-4 TRBV4-1 CASSQRTGATNEKLFF
TRBJ2-5 TRBV19 CASSIWRGGGKETQYF
TRBJ2-1 TRBV20-1 CSAKANEQFF
TRBJ1-5 TRBV5-6 CASSSSGLGQPQHF
TRBJ2-1 TRBV7-6 CASSLNGNEQFF
TRBJ1-6 TRBV7-6 CASSSAGVPNSPLHF
TRBJ2-7 TRBV5-6 CASSLGTGGDEQYF
TRBJ2-7 TRBV30 CACLDSVSEQYF
TRBJ2-1 TRBV9 CASSSPNGGDGVSYNEQFF
TRBJ2-3 TRBV5-1 CASSLGQGADTQYF
TRBJ2-7 TRBV6-1 CASSASGGASEEQYF
TRBJ2-4 TRBV28 CASSLSGGAENIQYF
TRBJ1-1 TRBV10-3 CAISEGADEAFF
TRBJ1-1 TRBV4-1 CASSHAGRKNTEAFF
TRBJ1-2 TRBV19 CASSTSQINYGYTF
TRBJ1-2 TRBV5-6 CASFPHSRSNGYTF
TRBJ2-7 TRBV5-6 CASSLVAGLYEQYF
TRBJ2-7 TRBV6-4 CASSDRDTAGEQYF
TRBJ2-2 TRBV11-2 CASSATPTLDTGELFF
TRBJ1-2 TRBV28 CASSLQNYGYTF
TRBJ1-2 TRBV13 CASSLGQGAGYTF
TRBJ1-2 TRBV29-1 CSVAGGTGAWDGYTF
TRBJ1-2 TRBV9 CASSVALPRRDRGNYGYTF
TRBJ2-5 TRBV6-5 CASSSLAGPLGKTQYF
TRBJ2-1 TRBV28 CASSFRGTSYNEQFF
TRBJ2-2 TRBV19 CASSIGGASTGELFF
TRBJ1-3 TRBV5-5 CASSLDTSSGNTIYF
TRBJ1-1 TRBV2 CASSRNTEAFF
TRBJ2-3 TRBV4-1 CASSHTGTSGRGTDTQYF
TRBJ2-2 TRBV27 CASSLFWGRGHRDTGELFF
TRBJ1-6 TRBV7-9 CASSLDRGGNSPLHF
TRBJ1-2 TRBV28 CASSIPTGGSAGYTF
TRBJ2-2 TRBV7-2 CASSFLLAGHTGELFF
TRBJ1-1 TRBV10-3 CAISDRGPTHGNTEAFF
TRBJ1-5 TRBV28 CASSQGSNQPQHF
TRBJ2-7 TRBV29-1 CSVVVSGEQYF
TRBJ2-7 TRBV5-6 CASSLGYTGSLYEQYF
TRBJ1-2 TRBV29-1 CSVTPVKGDPGYTF
TRBJ1-1 TRBV7-9 CASSFGHLNTEAFF
TRBJ1-1 TRBV6-6 CASSSGKVTEAFF
TRBJ2-1 TRBV6-5 CASAPGRVYNEQFF
TRBJ1-4 TRBV9 CASSVQGEKLFF